The rows below give T cell receptor beta chains drawn from one sample of a study of blood T cell repertoires in COVID-19. Assay: immunoSEQ multiplex PCR; the TCRdb copy retains only in-frame clones and omits some. The sample yields about 200,000 clones, about 86% seen once. Source material: PBMCs or T cells enriched from blood (not recorded which). These TCRs come from a woman in her 40s with acute COVID-19. Both conserved end residues are part of each CDR3. The D gene is left open where the match is weak. Some rows mark clone size as missing; the rest say once, few, many or name a class of expanded clone.

v_gene	j_gene	d_gene	abundance	CDR3aa
TRBV30	TRBJ2-1	TRBD2	-	CAWLAGSSYNEQFF
TRBV9	TRBJ2-3	-	-	CASSGAGRGTDTQYF
TRBV5-4	TRBJ1-1	-	-	CASSLGDSRNTEAFF
TRBV11-2	TRBJ2-7	-	-	CASSPDPGWRGIYEQYF
TRBV24-1	TRBJ2-1	TRBD2	-	CATSDLGTRYPNEQFF
TRBV28	TRBJ1-5	-	-	CASSLTDQPQHF
TRBV5-1	TRBJ1-5	-	-	CASSRAGGNQPQHF
TRBV10-3	TRBJ1-6	TRBD1	once	CAISPQGRGNSPLHF
TRBV6-6	TRBJ2-3	-	-	CASSIIVPGLTDTQYF
TRBV9	TRBJ1-3	TRBD1	-	CASSVPGTGSGNTIYF
TRBV15	TRBJ2-1	TRBD1	-	CATSRAGTGAYNEQFF
TRBV6-5	TRBJ2-7	TRBD1	few	CASRTLQGEYEQYF
TRBV5-5	TRBJ2-3	-	once	CASSLVGSGAGGADTQYF
TRBV5-1	TRBJ2-5	TRBD2	-	CASSKLAGGPQETQYF
TRBV27	TRBJ2-1	TRBD2	-	CASSLLSSGRNYEQFF
TRBV28	TRBJ1-6	-	-	CASRSYNNSPLHF
TRBV12-3/TRBV12-4	TRBJ2-2	-	-	CASKLASGELFF
TRBV7-2	TRBJ2-7	-	-	CASSLDSVGPIYEQYF
TRBV6-5	TRBJ2-7	-	few	CASSLDGGGEQYF
TRBV19	TRBJ2-4	-	-	CASSQLAAYIQYF
TRBV5-1	TRBJ2-1	TRBD2	-	CASSLGGLGSGTSGNEQFF
TRBV9	TRBJ1-1	-	-	CASTLGQSNTEAFF
TRBV7-3	TRBJ2-2	-	-	CASSLNSMNTGELFF
TRBV5-1	TRBJ2-3	-	-	CASSPGAGPDTDTQYF
TRBV19	TRBJ1-1	TRBD1	-	CASSPGQGFFANTEAFF
TRBV27	TRBJ2-3	-	-	CASSLLWGGSTDTQYF
TRBV18	TRBJ2-7	-	-	CASSPGTHYEQYF